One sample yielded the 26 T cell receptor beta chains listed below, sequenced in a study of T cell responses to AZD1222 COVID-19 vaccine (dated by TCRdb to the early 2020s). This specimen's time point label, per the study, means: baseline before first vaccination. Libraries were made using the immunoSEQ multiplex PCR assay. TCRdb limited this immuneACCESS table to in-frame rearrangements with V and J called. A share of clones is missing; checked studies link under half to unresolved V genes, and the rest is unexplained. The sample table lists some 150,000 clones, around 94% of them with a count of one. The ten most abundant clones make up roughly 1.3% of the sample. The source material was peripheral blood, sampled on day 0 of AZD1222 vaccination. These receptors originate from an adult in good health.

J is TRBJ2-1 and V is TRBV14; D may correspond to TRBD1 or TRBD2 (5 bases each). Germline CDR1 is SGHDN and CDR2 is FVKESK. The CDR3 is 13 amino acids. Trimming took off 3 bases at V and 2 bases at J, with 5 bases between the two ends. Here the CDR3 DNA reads TGTGCCAGCAGCCAGGGGGCCTACAATGAGCAGTTCTTC. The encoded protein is CASSQGAYNEQFF.

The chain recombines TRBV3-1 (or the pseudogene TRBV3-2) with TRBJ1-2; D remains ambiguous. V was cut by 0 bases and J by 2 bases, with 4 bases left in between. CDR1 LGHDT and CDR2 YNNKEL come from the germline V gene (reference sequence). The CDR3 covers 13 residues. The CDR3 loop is CASSQDHNYGYTF. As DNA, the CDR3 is TGTGCCAGCAGCCAAGATCACAACTATGGCTACACCTTC.

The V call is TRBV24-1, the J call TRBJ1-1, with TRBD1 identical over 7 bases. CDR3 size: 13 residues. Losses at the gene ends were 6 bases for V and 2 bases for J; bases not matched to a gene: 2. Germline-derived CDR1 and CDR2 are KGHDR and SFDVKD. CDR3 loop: CATSQGGNTEAFF. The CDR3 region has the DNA TGTGCCACCAGTCAGGGGGGAAACACTGAAGCTTTCTTT.

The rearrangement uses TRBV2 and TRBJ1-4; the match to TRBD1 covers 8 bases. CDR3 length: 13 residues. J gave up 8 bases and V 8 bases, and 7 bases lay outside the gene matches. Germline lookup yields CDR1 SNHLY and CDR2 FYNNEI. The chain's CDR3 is CASLTGVGEKLFF. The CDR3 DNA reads TGTGCCAGCCTGACAGGGGTCGGCGAAAAACTGTTTTTT.

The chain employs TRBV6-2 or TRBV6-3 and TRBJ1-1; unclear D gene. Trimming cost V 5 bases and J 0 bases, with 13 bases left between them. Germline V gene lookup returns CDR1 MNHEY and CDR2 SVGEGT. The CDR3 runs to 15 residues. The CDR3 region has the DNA TGTGCCAGCAGTGGAGCGATTCTGGTGAACACTGAAGCTTTCTTT. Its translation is CASSGAILVNTEAFF.

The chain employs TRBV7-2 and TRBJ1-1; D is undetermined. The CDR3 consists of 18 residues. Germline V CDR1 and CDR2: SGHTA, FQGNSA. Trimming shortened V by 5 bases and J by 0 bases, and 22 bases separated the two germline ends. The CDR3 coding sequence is TGTGCCAGCAGCCTCCGGAGCGGGCTAACCTTATTGAACACTGAAGCTTTCTTT. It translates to CASSLRSGLTLLNTEAFF.

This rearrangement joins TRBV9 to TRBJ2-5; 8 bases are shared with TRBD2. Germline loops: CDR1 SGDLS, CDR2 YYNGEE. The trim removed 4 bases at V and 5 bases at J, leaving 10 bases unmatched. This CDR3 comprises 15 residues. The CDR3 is CASSTTAGGRETQYF. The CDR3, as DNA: TGTGCCAGCAGCACCACGGCGGGAGGAAGGGAGACCCAGTACTTC.

CDR3 region: CAISEFGGTNEKLFF. The DNA for the CDR3 is TGTGCCATCAGTGAGTTCGGCGGTACTAATGAAAAACTGTTTTTT. V usage is TRBV10-3 and J usage is TRBJ1-4; D not resolved. Germline V gene lookup returns CDR1 ENHRY and CDR2 SYGVKD. V was shortened by 1 base and J by 2 bases, with 8 bases between the two germline ends. The CDR3 is 15 residues long.

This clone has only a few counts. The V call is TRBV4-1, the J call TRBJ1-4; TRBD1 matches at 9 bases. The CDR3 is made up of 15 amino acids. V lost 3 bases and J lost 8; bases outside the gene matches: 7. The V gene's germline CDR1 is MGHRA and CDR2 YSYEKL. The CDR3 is CASSQGDRDWEKLFF. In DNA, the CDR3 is TGCGCCAGCAGCCAGGGGGACAGGGATTGGGAAAAACTGTTTTTT.

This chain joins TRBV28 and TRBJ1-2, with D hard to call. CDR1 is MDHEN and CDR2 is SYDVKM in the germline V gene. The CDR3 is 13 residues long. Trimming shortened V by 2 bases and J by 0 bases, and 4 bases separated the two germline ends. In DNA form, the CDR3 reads TGTGCCAGCAGTTTAGGCCCTAACTATGGCTACACCTTC. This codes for CASSLGPNYGYTF.

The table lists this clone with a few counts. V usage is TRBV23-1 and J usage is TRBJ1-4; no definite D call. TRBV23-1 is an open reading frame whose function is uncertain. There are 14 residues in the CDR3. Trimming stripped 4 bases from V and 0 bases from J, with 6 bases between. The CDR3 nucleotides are TGCGCCAGCAGTCTCCTGGCAACTAATGAAAAACTGTTTTTT. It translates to CASSLLATNEKLFF.

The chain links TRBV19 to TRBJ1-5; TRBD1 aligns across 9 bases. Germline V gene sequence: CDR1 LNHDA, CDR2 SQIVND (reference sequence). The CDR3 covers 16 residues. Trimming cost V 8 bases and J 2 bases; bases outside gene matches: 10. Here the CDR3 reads CASRGGQGWGNQPQHF. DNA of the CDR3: TGTGCCAGTCGCGGGGGACAGGGTTGGGGCAATCAGCCCCAGCATTTT.

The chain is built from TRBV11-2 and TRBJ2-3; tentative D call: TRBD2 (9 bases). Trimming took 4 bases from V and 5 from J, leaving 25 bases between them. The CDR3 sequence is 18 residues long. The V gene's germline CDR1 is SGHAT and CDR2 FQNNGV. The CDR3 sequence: CASSSIRGREGRVDTQYF. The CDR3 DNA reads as TGTGCCAGCAGCTCAATCAGGGGGCGGGAGGGCCGTGTAGATACGCAGTATTTT.

As DNA, the CDR3 is TGTGCCAGCAGCCTATCAGGGGGCGCGTCTGAAGCTTTCTTT. It encodes CASSLSGGASEAFF. The V call is TRBV7-9, the J call TRBJ1-1; 8 bases line up with TRBD1. Trimming at V came to 5 bases and at J to 6 bases, leaving 8 bases not matched to a gene. CDR3 length: 14 residues. Germline loops: CDR1 SEHNR, CDR2 FQNEAQ (reference sequence).

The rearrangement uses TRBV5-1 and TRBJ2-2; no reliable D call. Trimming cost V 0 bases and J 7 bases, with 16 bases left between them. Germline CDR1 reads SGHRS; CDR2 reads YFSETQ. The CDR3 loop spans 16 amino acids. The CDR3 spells CASSLAEVPRGGELFF. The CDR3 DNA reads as TGCGCCAGCAGCTTGGCCGAGGTCCCCCGCGGCGGGGAGCTGTTTTTT.

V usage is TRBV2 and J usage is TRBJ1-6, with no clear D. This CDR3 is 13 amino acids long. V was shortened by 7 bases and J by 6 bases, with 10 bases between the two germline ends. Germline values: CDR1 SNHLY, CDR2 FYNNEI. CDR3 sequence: CASIQTSNSPLHF. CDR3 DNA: TGTGCCAGCATCCAGACGAGTAATTCACCCCTCCACTTT.

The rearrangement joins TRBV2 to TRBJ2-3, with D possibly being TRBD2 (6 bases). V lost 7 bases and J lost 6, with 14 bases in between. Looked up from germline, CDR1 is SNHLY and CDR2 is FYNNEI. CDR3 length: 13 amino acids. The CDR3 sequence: CASTWGVGDTQYF. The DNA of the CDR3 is TGTGCCAGCACATGGGGGGTCGGGGATACGCAGTATTTT.

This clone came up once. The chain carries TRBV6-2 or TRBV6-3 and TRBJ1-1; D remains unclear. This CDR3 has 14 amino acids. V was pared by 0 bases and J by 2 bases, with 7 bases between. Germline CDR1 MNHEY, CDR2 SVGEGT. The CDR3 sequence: CASSYSPYNTEAFF. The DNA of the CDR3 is TGTGCCAGCAGTTACTCGCCTTATAACACTGAAGCTTTCTTT.

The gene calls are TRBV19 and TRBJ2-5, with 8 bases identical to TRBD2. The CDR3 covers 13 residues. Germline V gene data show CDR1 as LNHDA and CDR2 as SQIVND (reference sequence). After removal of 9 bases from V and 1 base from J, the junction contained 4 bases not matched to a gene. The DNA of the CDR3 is TGTGCCAGCCGGGGGGGAGCCCAAGAGACCCAGTACTTC. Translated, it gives CASRGGAQETQYF.

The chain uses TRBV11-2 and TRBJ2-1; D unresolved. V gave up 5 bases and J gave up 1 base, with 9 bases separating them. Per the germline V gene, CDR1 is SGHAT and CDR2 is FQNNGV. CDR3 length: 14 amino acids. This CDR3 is CASSRGRSYNEQFF. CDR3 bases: TGTGCCAGCAGCAGAGGACGGTCCTACAATGAGCAGTTCTTC.

CDR3 DNA: TGTGCCAGCAGTTTACGATTGGGACATTCGAACACCGGGGAGCTGTTTTTT. Its translation: CASSLRLGHSNTGELFF. This rearrangement joins TRBV27 to TRBJ2-2; TRBD1 is a possible D gene (6 bases). The length of the CDR3 is 17 residues. Between the trimmed V and J ends, which lost 2 bases and 0 bases, there was a span of 13 bases. Germline-derived CDR1 and CDR2 are MNHEY and SMNVEV (reference sequence).

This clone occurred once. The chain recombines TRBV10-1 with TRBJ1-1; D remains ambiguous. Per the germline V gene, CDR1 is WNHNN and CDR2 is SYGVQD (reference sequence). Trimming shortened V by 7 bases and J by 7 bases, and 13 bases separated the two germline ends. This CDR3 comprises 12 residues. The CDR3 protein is CASNGKKLEAFF. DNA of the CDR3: TGCGCCAGCAACGGGAAGAAGCTTGAAGCTTTCTTT.

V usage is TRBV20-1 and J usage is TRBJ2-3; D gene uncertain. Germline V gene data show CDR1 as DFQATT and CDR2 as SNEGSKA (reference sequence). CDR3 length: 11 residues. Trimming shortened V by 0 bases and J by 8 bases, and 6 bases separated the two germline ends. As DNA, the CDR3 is TGCAGTGCTAGAGATCGTGGTACGCAGTATTTT. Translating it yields CSARDRGTQYF.

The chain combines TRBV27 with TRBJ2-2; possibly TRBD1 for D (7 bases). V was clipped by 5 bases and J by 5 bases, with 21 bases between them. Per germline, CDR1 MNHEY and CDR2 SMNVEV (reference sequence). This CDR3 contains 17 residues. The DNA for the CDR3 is TGTGCCAGCAGTGAGGGGGGACAGATCGCGAGGACCGGGGAGCTGTTTTTT. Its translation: CASSEGGQIARTGELFF.

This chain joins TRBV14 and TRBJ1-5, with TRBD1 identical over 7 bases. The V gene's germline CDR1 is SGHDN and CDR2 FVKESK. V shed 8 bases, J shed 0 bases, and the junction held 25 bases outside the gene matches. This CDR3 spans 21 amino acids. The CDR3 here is CASLFHKGAGRKKNSNQPQHF. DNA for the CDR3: TGTGCCAGCCTGTTCCACAAGGGGGCCGGAAGGAAAAAAAATAGCAATCAGCCCCAGCATTTT.

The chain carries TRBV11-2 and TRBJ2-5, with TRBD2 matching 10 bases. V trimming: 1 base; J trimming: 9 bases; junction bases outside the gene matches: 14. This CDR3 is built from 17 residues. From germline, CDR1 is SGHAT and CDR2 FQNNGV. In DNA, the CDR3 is TGTGCCAGCAGCTTAGGGACTAGCGGAGCCTCATTGGGGGCCCAGTACTTC. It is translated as CASSLGTSGASLGAQYF.